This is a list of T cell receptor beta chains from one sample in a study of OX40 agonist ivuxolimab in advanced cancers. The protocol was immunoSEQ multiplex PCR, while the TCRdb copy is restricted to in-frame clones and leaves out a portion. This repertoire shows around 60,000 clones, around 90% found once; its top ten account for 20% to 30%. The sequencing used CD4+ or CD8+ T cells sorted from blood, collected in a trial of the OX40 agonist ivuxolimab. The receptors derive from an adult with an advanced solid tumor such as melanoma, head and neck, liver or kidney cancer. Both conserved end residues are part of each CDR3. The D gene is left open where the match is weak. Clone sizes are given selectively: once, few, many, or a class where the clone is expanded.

CDR3 protein: CASKTPAGVLDGNQPQHF
CDR3 DNA: TGTGCCAGCAAGACCCCAGCAGGAGTATTAGATGGCAATCAGCCCCAGCATTTT
J gene: TRBJ1-5
V gene: TRBV28
CDR3 length: 18
D gene: .
clone size: .

CDR3 protein: CATSRAASGQGRSTDTQYF
CDR3 DNA: TGTGCCACCAGCAGAGCGGCTAGCGGCCAAGGAAGGAGCACAGATACGCAGTATTTT
J gene: TRBJ2-3
V gene: TRBV15
CDR3 length: 19
D gene: TRBD2
clone size: .

CDR3 protein: CASSPWDGSQPQHF
CDR3 DNA: TGTGCCAGTAGTCCATGGGATGGAAGTCAGCCCCAGCATTTT
J gene: TRBJ1-5
V gene: TRBV19
CDR3 length: 14
D gene: .
clone size: once

CDR3 protein: CASSPMVGGYGYTF
CDR3 DNA: TGTGCCAGCAGCCCCATGGTGGGAGGCTATGGCTACACCTTC
J gene: TRBJ1-2
V gene: TRBV7-8
CDR3 length: 14
D gene: .
clone size: once

CDR3 protein: CASSAPGPGANVLTF
CDR3 DNA: TGTGCCAGCAGCGCCCCAGGGCCTGGGGCCAACGTCCTGACTTTC
J gene: TRBJ2-6
V gene: TRBV11-2
CDR3 length: 15
D gene: .
clone size: .

CDR3 protein: CASTFQGASQPQHF
CDR3 DNA: TGTGCCAGCACGTTCCAGGGGGCAAGTCAGCCCCAGCATTTT
J gene: TRBJ1-5
V gene: TRBV28
CDR3 length: 14
D gene: TRBD1
clone size: .

CDR3 protein: CASSLSRLAGRSYEQYF
CDR3 DNA: TGTGCCAGCAGTTTATCTCGACTAGCGGGCCGTTCCTACGAGCAGTACTTC
J gene: TRBJ2-7
V gene: TRBV27
CDR3 length: 17
D gene: TRBD2
clone size: .

CDR3 protein: CASSIDLSTYEQYF
CDR3 DNA: TGTGCCAGTAGTATAGACTTGAGCACCTACGAGCAGTACTTC
J gene: TRBJ2-7
V gene: TRBV19
CDR3 length: 14
D gene: .
clone size: .

CDR3 protein: CSVEDWSGTTYNEQFF
CDR3 DNA: TGCAGCGTTGAAGATTGGAGTGGGACTACTTACAATGAGCAGTTCTTC
J gene: TRBJ2-1
V gene: TRBV29-1
CDR3 length: 16
D gene: TRBD2
clone size: .

CDR3 protein: CSVAGQGGPGELFF
CDR3 DNA: TGCAGCGTTGCGGGACAGGGAGGGCCCGGGGAGCTGTTTTTT
J gene: TRBJ2-2
V gene: TRBV29-1
CDR3 length: 14
D gene: TRBD1
clone size: .

CDR3 protein: CASRGAGAKYGAGDTEAFF
CDR3 DNA: TGCGCCAGCAGAGGGGCAGGGGCAAAATATGGAGCGGGAGACACTGAAGCTTTCTTT
J gene: TRBJ1-1
V gene: TRBV5-1
CDR3 length: 19
D gene: .
clone size: .

CDR3 protein: CASSLAGGRETQYF
CDR3 DNA: TGTGCCAGCAGTTTGGCGGGAGGGCGGGAGACCCAGTACTTC
J gene: TRBJ2-5
V gene: TRBV28
CDR3 length: 14
D gene: TRBD2
clone size: .

CDR3 protein: CASSESPGLDTEAFF
CDR3 DNA: TGCGCCAGCAGTGAGTCCCCGGGCCTGGACACTGAAGCTTTCTTT
J gene: TRBJ1-1
V gene: TRBV10-1
CDR3 length: 15
D gene: .
clone size: few

CDR3 protein: CSAGGGGYTEAFF
CDR3 DNA: TGCAGCGCTGGAGGGGGCGGGTACACTGAAGCTTTCTTT
J gene: TRBJ1-1
V gene: TRBV29-1
CDR3 length: 13
D gene: TRBD1
clone size: .

CDR3 protein: CASRLAGSSYEQYF
CDR3 DNA: TGTGCCAGCAGACTAGCGGGAAGCTCCTACGAGCAGTACTTC
J gene: TRBJ2-7
V gene: TRBV28
CDR3 length: 14
D gene: TRBD2
clone size: .